Below are 32 T cell receptor beta chains sequenced from a single sample in a study of T-cell memory formation after mild COVID-19. Each CDR3 protein is one row after TCRdb ran MiXCR on the 5' RACE reads. Among about 110,000 distinct CDR3 sequences listed, approximately 13% were seen once. Specimen: PBMCs or a T cell subset sorted from them (not recorded which). The receptors were sampled from an adult woman who had mild COVID-19 (a few samples of this study predate the infection). Cell type and time point are not known.

The rearrangement joins TRBV13 to TRBJ2-1, with 7 bases matching TRBD2. V gave up 4 bases and J gave up 0 bases; unmatched junction bases: 6. Germline assignment: CDR1 PRHDT and CDR2 FYEKMQ (reference sequence). The CDR3 runs to 16 residues. The CDR3: CASSSGASGSYNEQFF. The CDR3 coding sequence is TGTGCCAGCAGCTCGGGCGCTAGCGGCTCCTACAATGAGCAGTTCTTC. The full variable domain, its missing parts supplied by reference TRBV13 and TRBJ2-1, is AAGVIQSPRHLIKEKRETATLKCYPIPRHDTVYWYQQGPGQDPQFLISFYEKMQSDKGSIPDRFSAQQFSDYHSELNMSSLELGDSALYFCASSSGASGSYNEQFFGPGTRLTVL.

This chain links TRBV7-2 with TRBJ2-1; a possible D gene is TRBD2 (6 bases). In germline, CDR1 is SGHTA, CDR2 FQGNSA. The CDR3 has 17 amino acids. V was pared by 1 base and J by 4 bases, with 17 bases between. The CDR3 sequence is CASSLGWARDRYNEQFF. CDR3 in DNA: TGTGCCAGCAGCTTAGGATGGGCGCGGGATAGGTACAATGAGCAGTTCTTC.

The chain uses TRBV15 and TRBJ1-5; D not resolved. The CDR3 sequence is 15 residues long. The ends were cut back, 0 bases at V and 7 bases at J, with 13 bases in the middle. CDR1 is LNHNV, CDR2 YYDKDF, per germline (reference sequence). This CDR3 reads CATSRDHGPDQPQHF. CDR3 in DNA: TGTGCCACCAGCAGAGATCACGGACCGGACCAGCCCCAGCATTTT.

As for this clonotype: One end of the junction does not line up with germline, which may come from a read error. The chain has TRBV11-2 and TRBJ2-3, with 11 bases matching TRBD2. The CDR3 is made up of 16 amino acids. The V gene's germline CDR1 is SGHAT and CDR2 FQNNGV. Here the CDR3 reads CASSIDSGRATDTQYF. The CDR3 DNA reads TGTGCCAGCAGCATAGATAGCGGGAGGGCCACAGATACGCAGTATTTT.

Only a few counts were recorded for this clonotype. The rearrangement joins TRBV7-9 to TRBJ2-7; 7 bases are a match to TRBD1. The CDR3 has 17 amino acids. Germline V gene sequence: CDR1 SEHNR, CDR2 FQNEAQ (reference sequence). V gave up 5 bases and J gave up 5 bases; unmatched junction bases: 18. The CDR3 here is CASSAPVGTVSDNEQYF. CDR3 bases: TGTGCCAGCAGCGCACCTGTGGGGACAGTAAGTGACAACGAGCAGTACTTC. The full variable domain, rest sourced from reference TRBV7-9 and TRBJ2-7, is DTGVSQNPRHKITKRGQNVTFRCDPISEHNRLYWYRQTLGQGPEFLTYFQNEAQLEKSRLLSDRFSAERPKGSFSTLEIQRTEQGDSAMYLCASSAPVGTVSDNEQYFGPGTRLTVT.

This clonotype appeared a few times. This chain connects TRBV7-9 to TRBJ1-1, with a weak D call TRBD1 (5 bases). Per the germline V gene, CDR1 is SEHNR and CDR2 is FQNEAQ (reference sequence). Between the trimmed V and J ends, which lost 2 bases and 1 base, there was a span of 11 bases. This CDR3 spans 15 amino acids. The chain's CDR3 is CASSLSDTTNTEAFF. In DNA, the CDR3 is TGTGCCAGCAGCTTATCGGACACAACGAACACTGAAGCTTTCTTT.

This clonotype was found a few times. The V call is TRBV12-5, the J call TRBJ2-1, with D unclear. The V gene lost 4 bases and the J gene lost 2 bases, with 12 bases spanning the gap. This CDR3 region has 15 residues. The germline gives CDR1 LGHNT, CDR2 FRNRAP. CDR3 protein: CASGSPSNPYNEQFF. The CDR3 bases are TGTGCTAGTGGTTCCCCCTCGAACCCCTACAATGAGCAGTTCTTC.

This chain uses TRBV4-2 with TRBJ2-1, with 10 bases matching TRBD2. Trimming cost V 0 bases and J 6 bases; bases outside gene matches: 11. The CDR3 has 18 residues. Germline loops: CDR1 LGHNA, CDR2 YNFKEQ. In nucleotides, the CDR3 is TGTGCCAGCAGCCAAGATAAGGTACCTAGCGGGGGACTCAATGAGCAGTTCTTC. Protein sequence: CASSQDKVPSGGLNEQFF.

This sequence joins TRBV9 and TRBJ1-1; 10 bases match TRBD1. CDR1 SGDLS and CDR2 YYNGEE come from the germline V gene. Unmatched junction bases numbered 5, after V lost 4 bases and J lost 5 bases. The CDR3 totals 14 residues. CDR3 protein: CASSMTGGGTEAFF. In DNA form, the CDR3 reads TGTGCCAGCAGCATGACAGGGGGCGGAACTGAAGCTTTCTTT.

The chain uses TRBV29-1 and TRBJ2-7, with 9 bases aligning to TRBD1. CDR1 is SQVTM, CDR2 ANQGSEA, per germline. This CDR3 is 16 amino acids long. V gave up 3 bases and J gave up 2 bases; unmatched junction bases: 11. Here the CDR3 reads CSVEWATGGHTYEQYF. The CDR3 bases are TGCAGCGTTGAGTGGGCAACAGGGGGCCACACCTACGAGCAGTACTTC.

This clonotype was counted between two and nine times. The rearrangement uses TRBV12-3 or TRBV12-4 and TRBJ1-1; D is undetermined. Trimming cost V 7 bases and J 0 bases, with 18 bases left between them. The CDR3 is made up of 16 amino acids. CDR3 bases: TGTGCCAGCATTAATTCTCCCGGCAGTATGAACACTGAAGCTTTCTTT. Translation: CASINSPGSMNTEAFF.

The chain joins TRBV15 to TRBJ2-3; 8 positions agree with TRBD2. The germline gives CDR1 LNHNV, CDR2 YYDKDF (reference sequence). The CDR3 is made up of 17 amino acids. J gave up 4 bases and V 3 bases, and 12 bases lay outside the gene matches. The CDR3 bases are TGTGCCACCAGCAGTGTCCCTGGGACTAGTTTCGCAGATACGCAGTATTTT. This translates into CATSSVPGTSFADTQYF.

The chain employs TRBV7-6 and TRBJ2-2; TRBD1 agrees at 7 bases. Trimming cost V 5 bases and J 8 bases; bases outside gene matches: 2. Germline CDR1 SGHVS, CDR2 FNYEAQ. The CDR3 is 12 residues long. The DNA of the CDR3 is TGTGCCAGCAGCACAGGGGTAGGGGAGCTGTTTTTT. Translating it yields CASSTGVGELFF.

The chain uses TRBV5-5 and TRBJ2-1; D gene uncertain. CDR1 and CDR2 from the germline V gene are SGHKS and YYEKEE (reference sequence). This CDR3 region has 13 residues. V shed 1 base and J shed 4 bases, with 6 bases lying between them. CDR3 loop: CASSLRIYNEQFF. CDR3 in DNA: TGTGCCAGCAGCTTGCGCATTTACAATGAGCAGTTCTTC. The full variable domain, with the rest looked up from reference TRBV5-5 and TRBJ2-1, is DAGVTQSPTHLIKTRGQQVTLRCSPISGHKSVSWYQQVLGQGPQFIFQYYEKEERGRGNFPDRFSARQFPNYSSELNVNALLLGDSALYLCASSLRIYNEQFFGPGTRLTVL.

In this sample, this clonotype turned up many times. The V and J genes are TRBV12-3 or TRBV12-4 and TRBJ2-1, with 7 bases lining up with TRBD1. The J segment lost 8 bases and the V segment lost 5 bases, leaving 12 bases of the junction unmatched. The CDR3 is 15 residues long. CDR3 amino acids: CASSLGQSPEYEQFF. In DNA form, the CDR3 reads TGTGCCAGCAGTCTGGGACAGTCCCCTGAGTATGAGCAGTTCTTC.

The genes are TRBV5-1 and TRBJ1-1; 8 bases match TRBD1. The V gene end was trimmed by 0 bases and the J gene end by 9 bases; junction bases not matched to a gene: 7. Per the germline V gene, CDR1 is SGHRS and CDR2 is YFSETQ. CDR3 length: 14 residues. CDR3 amino acids: CASSLGQGIDKAFF. DNA for the CDR3: TGCGCCAGCAGCTTGGGACAGGGGATCGATAAAGCTTTCTTT.

The rearrangement links TRBV7-2 to TRBJ2-1; 7 nucleotides match TRBD1. This CDR3 spans 14 amino acids. Germline loops: CDR1 SGHTA, CDR2 FQGNSA. Losses at the gene ends were 3 bases for V and 8 bases for J; bases not matched to a gene: 7. For the CDR3, the DNA is TGTGCCAGCAGCTTCCTGACAGGGCTTTATGAGCAGTTCTTC. It is translated as CASSFLTGLYEQFF.

This chain connects TRBV3-1 to TRBJ1-4, with 8 positions matching TRBD1. This CDR3 region has 16 residues. CDR1 and CDR2 (germline): LGHDT, YNNKEL (reference sequence). V dropped 0 bases and J dropped 10; count of bases not matched to a gene: 10. In DNA form, the CDR3 reads TGTGCCAGCAGCCAAGATCGGATCGGACAGGGAGGAAAACTGTTTTTT. This sequence encodes CASSQDRIGQGGKLFF.

This sequence joins TRBV12-3 or TRBV12-4 and TRBJ2-1; D unclear. The CDR3 length is 11 residues. The V and J ends lost 6 bases and 10 bases respectively, with 10 bases between them. CDR3 in amino acids: CASSPDMEQFF. The CDR3 nucleotides read TGTGCCAGCAGCCCCGACATGGAGCAGTTCTTC.

V gene TRBV3-1 combines with J gene TRBJ1-1; D call uncertain. CDR3 size: 13 residues. The germline V and J ends were trimmed by 3 bases and 1 base, with 6 bases remaining between them. Per germline, CDR1 LGHDT and CDR2 YNNKEL (reference sequence). DNA for the CDR3: TGTGCCAGCAGCCAGTACAGGAACACTGAAGCTTTCTTT. Amino acid sequence: CASSQYRNTEAFF.

The CDR3 DNA sequence: TGCGCCAGCAGCGGAAACGTTGCGGGGGGTACAGATACGCAGTATTTT. This encodes CASSGNVAGGTDTQYF. The chain has TRBV5-1 and TRBJ2-3, with 8 bases fitting TRBD2. Germline V gives CDR1 SGHRS, CDR2 YFSETQ. The V segment lost 4 bases and the J segment 3 bases; nucleotides outside the gene matches: 10. CDR3 length: 16 amino acids.

The gene calls are TRBV6-5 and TRBJ2-1; 7 bases are a match to TRBD1. This CDR3 is built from 14 residues. Germline loops: CDR1 MNHEY, CDR2 SVGAGI. V shed 5 bases and J 3 bases; nucleotides not matched to a gene: 4. The CDR3 DNA reads TGTGCCAGCAGTCCCGGGACAGTCTACAATGAGCAGTTCTTC. Protein: CASSPGTVYNEQFF.

The CDR3 loop is CASSLGRNNQPQHF. The CDR3 DNA is TGTGCCAGCAGCTTAGGGCGAAACAATCAGCCCCAGCATTTT. V gene TRBV7-7 combines with J gene TRBJ1-5; D unclear. CDR3 length: 14 residues. Trimming removed 1 base from V and 3 bases from J, with 7 bases in between. CDR1 is SSHAT and CDR2 is FNYEAQ in the germline V gene (reference sequence).

This clonotype was observed a handful of times. The J gene is TRBJ1-6, the V gene TRBV19, with TRBD1 matching over 8 bases. The germline gives CDR1 LNHDA, CDR2 SQIVND (reference sequence). This CDR3 has 16 residues. Trimming removed 7 bases from V and 7 bases from J; junction bases left unmatched: 12. Written as DNA, the CDR3 is TGTGCCAGTACCATCGGGACAGGTTTAGGAAATTCACCCCTCCACTTT. Translated, it gives CASTIGTGLGNSPLHF.

The chain joins TRBV9 to TRBJ1-2; 9 nucleotides align to TRBD1. The J segment lost 4 bases and the V segment lost 4 bases, leaving 8 bases of the junction unmatched. This CDR3 has 15 residues. CDR1 and CDR2 from the germline V gene are SGDLS and YYNGEE. CDR3 sequence (DNA): TGTGCCAGCAGCCTGGGGACAGGGCCAAGCTATGGCTACACCTTC. Translating gives CASSLGTGPSYGYTF.

This chain connects TRBV7-9 to TRBJ2-1; 10 nucleotides match TRBD2. From germline, CDR1 is SEHNR and CDR2 FQNEAQ (reference sequence). Trimming at V came to 2 bases and at J to 9 bases, leaving 4 bases not matched to a gene. This CDR3 contains 14 residues. The CDR3 sequence is CASSLSLAGAEQFF. The CDR3 DNA reads TGTGCCAGCAGCTTATCCCTAGCGGGAGCTGAGCAGTTCTTC.

The chain couples TRBV5-1 to TRBJ2-3, with TRBD1 matching 9 bases. Looked up from germline, CDR1 is SGHRS and CDR2 is YFSETQ. V dropped 4 bases and J dropped 2; count of bases not matched to a gene: 5. The CDR3 loop spans 15 amino acids. The CDR3 DNA is TGCGCCAGCAGCGGGGGACAGGGTTACACAGATACGCAGTATTTT. Amino acid sequence: CASSGGQGYTDTQYF. The variable domain in full, with the rest retrieved from reference TRBV5-1 and TRBJ2-3, is KAGVTQTPRYLIKTRGQQVTLSCSPISGHRSVSWYQQTPGQGLQFLFEYFSETQRNKGNFPGRFSGRQFSNSRSEMNVSTLELGDSALYLCASSGGQGYTDTQYFGPGTRLTVL.

V usage is TRBV12-3 or TRBV12-4 and J usage is TRBJ2-3; the match to TRBD1 covers 7 bases. There are 14 residues in the CDR3. Losses at the gene ends were 5 bases for V and 1 base for J; bases not matched to a gene: 3. CDR3 DNA: TGTGCCAGCAGTCTGGGACAGCGCACAGATACGCAGTATTTT. Translating it yields CASSLGQRTDTQYF.

This clonotype was found a few times. The chain joins TRBV5-6 to TRBJ1-1; D perhaps matches TRBD1 (5 bases). CDR3 size: 15 residues. The germline V gene has CDR1 SGHDT and CDR2 YYEEEE. Trimming cost V 2 bases and J 4 bases, with 15 bases left between them. The CDR3 sequence: CASSFPRVGTTEAFF. DNA for the CDR3: TGTGCCAGCAGCTTCCCCAGGGTTGGGACCACTGAAGCTTTCTTT.

The CDR3, as DNA: TGCAGTGCTGGAAGGACAGTAGGCTACGAGCAGTACTTC. As protein: CSAGRTVGYEQYF. The chain recombines TRBV20-1 with TRBJ2-7; D is possibly TRBD1 (6 bases). CDR3 length: 13 residues. Germline CDR1 is DFQATT and CDR2 is SNEGSKA (reference sequence). With 5 bases removed from V and 3 bases from J, the gap between germline ends came to 14 bases.

This clonotype was counted many times. The J gene is TRBJ1-1, the V gene TRBV5-1; TRBD1 is a possible D gene (6 bases). Between the trimmed V and J ends, which lost 0 bases and 2 bases, there was a span of 11 bases. Germline V gene data show CDR1 as SGHRS and CDR2 as YFSETQ. The CDR3 covers 15 residues. The CDR3 protein is CASSLVGGSNTEAFF. DNA for the CDR3: TGCGCCAGCAGCTTGGTAGGGGGATCAAACACTGAAGCTTTCTTT.

The V and J genes are TRBV6-6 and TRBJ2-3, with D unresolved. The CDR3 loop spans 16 amino acids. The V end lost 4 bases, the J end lost 0 bases, and 14 bases lay between the germline ends. CDR1 and CDR2 (germline): MNHNY, SVGAGI (reference sequence). CDR3 DNA sequence: TGTGCCAGCAGTTCCTCGTTAGTTACTAGCACAGATACGCAGTATTTT. Its protein product is CASSSSLVTSTDTQYF.